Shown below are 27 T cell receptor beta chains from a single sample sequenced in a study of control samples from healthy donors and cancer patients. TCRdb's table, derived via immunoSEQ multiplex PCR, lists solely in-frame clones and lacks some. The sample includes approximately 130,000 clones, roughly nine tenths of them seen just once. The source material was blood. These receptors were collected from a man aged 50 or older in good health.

CDR3 coding DNA: TGTGCCAGCAGCTTGGCGGGGGTAACCTACGAGCAGTACTTC. Amino acid sequence: CASSLAGVTYEQYF. The genes are TRBV5-6 and TRBJ2-7; weak D call: TRBD2 (6 bases). Trimming cost V 0 bases and J 2 bases, with 9 bases left between them. Germline V gene sequence: CDR1 SGHDT, CDR2 YYEEEE. The CDR3 has 14 amino acids. The full variable domain, its missing parts supplied by reference TRBV5-6 and TRBJ2-7, is DAGVTQSPTHLIKTRGQQVTLRCSPKSGHDTVSWYQQALGQGPQFIFQYYEEEERQRGNFPDRFSGHQFPNYSSELNVNALLLGDSALYLCASSLAGVTYEQYFGPGTRLTVT.

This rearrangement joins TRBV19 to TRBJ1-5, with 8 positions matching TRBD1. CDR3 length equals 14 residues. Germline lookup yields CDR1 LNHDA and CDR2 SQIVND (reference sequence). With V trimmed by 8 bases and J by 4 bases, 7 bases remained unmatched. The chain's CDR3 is CASQDRVLNQPQHF. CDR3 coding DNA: TGTGCCAGTCAGGACAGGGTCTTAAATCAGCCCCAGCATTTT.

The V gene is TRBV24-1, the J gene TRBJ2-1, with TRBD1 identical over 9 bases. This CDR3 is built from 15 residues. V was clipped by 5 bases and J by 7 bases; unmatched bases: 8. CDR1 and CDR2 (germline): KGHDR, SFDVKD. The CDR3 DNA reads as TGTGCCACCAGTGGCAAGGACAGGGGAGCGAATGAGCAGTTCTTC. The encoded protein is CATSGKDRGANEQFF.

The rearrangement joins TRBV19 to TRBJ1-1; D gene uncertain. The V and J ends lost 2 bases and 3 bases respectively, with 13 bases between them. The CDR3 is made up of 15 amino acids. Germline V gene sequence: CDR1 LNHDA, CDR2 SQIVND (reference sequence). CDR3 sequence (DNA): TGTGCCAGTAGTATAAAGGCGGGCGCGGACACTGAAGCTTTCTTT. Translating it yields CASSIKAGADTEAFF.

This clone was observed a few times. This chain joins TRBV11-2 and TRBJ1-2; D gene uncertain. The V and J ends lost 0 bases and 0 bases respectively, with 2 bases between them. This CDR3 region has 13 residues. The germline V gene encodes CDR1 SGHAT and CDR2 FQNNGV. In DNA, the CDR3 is TGTGCCAGCAGCTTAGATGCTAACTATGGCTACACCTTC. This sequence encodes CASSLDANYGYTF.

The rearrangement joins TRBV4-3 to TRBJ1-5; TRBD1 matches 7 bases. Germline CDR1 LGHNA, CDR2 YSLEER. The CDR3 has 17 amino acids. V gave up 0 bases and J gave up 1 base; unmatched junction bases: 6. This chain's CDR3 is CASSQDSPTGSNQPQHF. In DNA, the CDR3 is TGCGCCAGCAGCCAAGATAGCCCGACAGGGAGCAATCAGCCCCAGCATTTT.

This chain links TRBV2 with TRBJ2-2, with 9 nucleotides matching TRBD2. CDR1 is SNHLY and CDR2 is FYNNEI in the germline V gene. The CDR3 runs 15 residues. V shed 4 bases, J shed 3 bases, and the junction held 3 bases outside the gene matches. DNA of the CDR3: TGTGCCAGCAGTGCTAGCGGGGCCTACACCGGGGAGCTGTTTTTT. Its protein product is CASSASGAYTGELFF.

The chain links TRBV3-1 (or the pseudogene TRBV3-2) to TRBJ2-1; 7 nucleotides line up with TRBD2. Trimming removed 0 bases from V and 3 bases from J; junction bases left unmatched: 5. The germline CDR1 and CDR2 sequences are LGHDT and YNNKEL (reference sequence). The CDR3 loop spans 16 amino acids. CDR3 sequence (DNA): TGTGCCAGCAGCCAAGATAGGCTAGCGGTCTACAATGAGCAGTTCTTC. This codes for CASSQDRLAVYNEQFF.

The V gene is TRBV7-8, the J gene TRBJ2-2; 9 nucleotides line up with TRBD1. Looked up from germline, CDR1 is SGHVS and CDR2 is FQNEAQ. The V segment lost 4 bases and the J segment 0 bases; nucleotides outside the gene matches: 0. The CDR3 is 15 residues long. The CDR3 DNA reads TGTGCCAGCAGCTGGGACAGGGCGAACACCGGGGAGCTGTTTTTT. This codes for CASSWDRANTGELFF.

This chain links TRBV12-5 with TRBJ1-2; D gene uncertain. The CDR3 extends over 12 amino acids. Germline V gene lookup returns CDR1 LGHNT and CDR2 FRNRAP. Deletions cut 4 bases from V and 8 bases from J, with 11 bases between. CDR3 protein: CASGSGMGGYTF. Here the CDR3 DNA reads TGTGCTAGTGGTTCGGGAATGGGAGGCTACACCTTC.

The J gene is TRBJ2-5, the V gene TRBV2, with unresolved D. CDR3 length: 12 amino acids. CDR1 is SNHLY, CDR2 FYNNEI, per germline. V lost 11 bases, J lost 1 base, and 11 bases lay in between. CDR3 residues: CAGQPFQETQYF. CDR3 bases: TGTGCCGGGCAACCCTTCCAAGAGACCCAGTACTTC.

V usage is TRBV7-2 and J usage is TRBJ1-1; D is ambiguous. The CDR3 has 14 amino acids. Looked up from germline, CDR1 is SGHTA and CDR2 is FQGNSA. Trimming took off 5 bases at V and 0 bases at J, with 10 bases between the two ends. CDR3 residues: CASSRRALNTEAFF. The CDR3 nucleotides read TGTGCCAGCAGCCGCCGGGCCCTGAACACTGAAGCTTTCTTT.

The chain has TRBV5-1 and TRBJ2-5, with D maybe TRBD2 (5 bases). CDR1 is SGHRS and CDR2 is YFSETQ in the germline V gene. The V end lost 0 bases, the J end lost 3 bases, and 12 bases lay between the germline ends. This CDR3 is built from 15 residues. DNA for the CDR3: TGCGCCAGCAGCTTGGTTTCCGCGGGCGAAGAGACCCAGTACTTC. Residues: CASSLVSAGEETQYF.

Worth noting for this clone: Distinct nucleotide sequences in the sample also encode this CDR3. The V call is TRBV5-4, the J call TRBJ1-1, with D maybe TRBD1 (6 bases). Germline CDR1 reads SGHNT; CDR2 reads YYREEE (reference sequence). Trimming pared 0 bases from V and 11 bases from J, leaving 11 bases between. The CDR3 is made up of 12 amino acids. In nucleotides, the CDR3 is TGTGCCAGCAGCTTGGAGGGGGTGGGGGCTTTCTTT. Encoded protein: CASSLEGVGAFF.

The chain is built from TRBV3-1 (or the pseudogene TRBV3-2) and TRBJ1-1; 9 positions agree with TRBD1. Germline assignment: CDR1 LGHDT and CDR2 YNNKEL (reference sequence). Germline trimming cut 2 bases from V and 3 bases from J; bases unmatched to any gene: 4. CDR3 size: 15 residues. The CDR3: CASSQRGQGDTEAFF. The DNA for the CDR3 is TGTGCCAGCAGCCAAAGGGGACAGGGCGACACTGAAGCTTTCTTT.

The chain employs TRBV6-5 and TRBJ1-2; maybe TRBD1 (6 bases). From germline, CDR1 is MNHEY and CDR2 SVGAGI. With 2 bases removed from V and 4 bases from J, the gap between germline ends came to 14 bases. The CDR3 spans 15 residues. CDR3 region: CASSYVAGTRYGYTF. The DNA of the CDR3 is TGTGCCAGCAGTTACGTCGCCGGGACACGCTATGGCTACACCTTC.

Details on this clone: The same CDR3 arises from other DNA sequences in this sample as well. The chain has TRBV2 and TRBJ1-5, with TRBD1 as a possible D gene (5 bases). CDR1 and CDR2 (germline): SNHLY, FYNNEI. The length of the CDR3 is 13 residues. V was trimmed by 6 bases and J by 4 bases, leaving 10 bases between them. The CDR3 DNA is TGTGCCAGCAGCGTCCGGGGGAATCAGCCCCAGCATTTT. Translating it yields CASSVRGNQPQHF.

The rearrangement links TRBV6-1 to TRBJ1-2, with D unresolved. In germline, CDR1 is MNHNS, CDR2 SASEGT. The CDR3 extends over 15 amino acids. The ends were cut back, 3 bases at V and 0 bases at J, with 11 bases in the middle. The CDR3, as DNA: TGTGCCAGCAGTGAGAGTTGGGGAGCTAACTATGGCTACACCTTC. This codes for CASSESWGANYGYTF.

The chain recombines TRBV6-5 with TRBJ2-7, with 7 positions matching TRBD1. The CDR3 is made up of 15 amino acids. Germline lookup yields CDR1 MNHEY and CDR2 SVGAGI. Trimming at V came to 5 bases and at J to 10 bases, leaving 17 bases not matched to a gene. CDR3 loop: CASSSRDSITRGQYF. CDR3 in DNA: TGTGCCAGCAGTAGCCGGGACAGTATAACAAGGGGACAGTACTTC.

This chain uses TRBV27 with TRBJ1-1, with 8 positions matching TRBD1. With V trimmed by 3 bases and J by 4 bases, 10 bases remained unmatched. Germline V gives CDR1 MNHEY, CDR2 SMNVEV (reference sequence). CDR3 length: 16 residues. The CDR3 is CASSFIPGGAITEAFF. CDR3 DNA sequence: TGTGCCAGCAGTTTCATCCCAGGGGGCGCGATCACTGAAGCTTTCTTT.

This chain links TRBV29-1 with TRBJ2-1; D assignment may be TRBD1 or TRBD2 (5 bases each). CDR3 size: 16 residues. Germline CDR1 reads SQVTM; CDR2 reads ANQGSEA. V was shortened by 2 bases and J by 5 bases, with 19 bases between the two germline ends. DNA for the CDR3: TGCAGCGTTGAAACCTCCAACCGGGACCGACACAATGAGCAGTTCTTC. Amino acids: CSVETSNRDRHNEQFF.

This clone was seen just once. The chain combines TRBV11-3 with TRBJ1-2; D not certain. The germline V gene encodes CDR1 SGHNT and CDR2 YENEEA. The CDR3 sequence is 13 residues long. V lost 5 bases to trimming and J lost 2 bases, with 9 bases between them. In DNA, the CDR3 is TGTGCCAGCAGCCCTGGGCCCAACTATGGCTACACCTTC. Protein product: CASSPGPNYGYTF.

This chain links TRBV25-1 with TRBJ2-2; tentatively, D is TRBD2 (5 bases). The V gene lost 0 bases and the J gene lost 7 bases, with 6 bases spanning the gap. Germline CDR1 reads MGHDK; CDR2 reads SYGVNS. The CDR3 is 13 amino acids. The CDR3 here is CASSEYGSGELFF. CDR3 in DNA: TGTGCCAGCAGTGAATATGGGAGCGGGGAGCTGTTTTTT.

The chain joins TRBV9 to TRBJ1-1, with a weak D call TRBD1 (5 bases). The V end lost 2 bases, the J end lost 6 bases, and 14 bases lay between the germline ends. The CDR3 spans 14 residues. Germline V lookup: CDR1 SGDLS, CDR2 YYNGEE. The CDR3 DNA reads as TGTGCCAGCAGCGTTAGTTGGGGGGAGGCTGAAGCTTTCTTT. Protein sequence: CASSVSWGEAEAFF.

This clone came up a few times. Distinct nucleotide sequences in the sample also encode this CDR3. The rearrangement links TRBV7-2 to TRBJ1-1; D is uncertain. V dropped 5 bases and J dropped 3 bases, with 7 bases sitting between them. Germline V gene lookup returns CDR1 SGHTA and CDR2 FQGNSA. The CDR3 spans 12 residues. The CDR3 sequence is CASSPPYTEAFF. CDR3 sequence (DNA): TGTGCCAGCAGCCCTCCATACACTGAAGCTTTCTTT.

The CDR3 DNA reads as TGTGCCAGTAGTATTGGGCAGATGAACACTGAAGCTTTCTTT. Its protein product is CASSIGQMNTEAFF. V is TRBV19 and J is TRBJ1-1; no clear D gene. Trimming pared 3 bases from V and 0 bases from J, leaving 8 bases between. Germline V CDR1 and CDR2: LNHDA, SQIVND (reference sequence). The CDR3 sequence is 14 residues long.

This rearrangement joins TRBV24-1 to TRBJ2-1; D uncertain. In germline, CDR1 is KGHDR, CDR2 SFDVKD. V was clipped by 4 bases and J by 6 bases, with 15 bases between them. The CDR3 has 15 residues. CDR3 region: CATSDGPRIGNEQFF. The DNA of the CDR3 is TGTGCCACCAGTGACGGACCTCGAATTGGCAATGAGCAGTTCTTC.